This TCR beta chain was documented in a study of follicular helper T cells after annual influenza vaccination. Study observations and caveats: Plasmablast frequency change correlated with clonality change in ICOS+CD38+ cTfh.

This clone was seen just once. The antigen remains unidentified. Deletions cut 4 bases from V and 1 base from J, with 13 bases between. The CDR3 has 15 amino acids. Germline V gene sequence: CDR1 MNHGY, CDR2 SVAAGI. Clones were sequenced by immunoSEQ multiplex PCR, and TCRdb holds only the in-frame ones, with some missing. The table includes 11,000 to 15,000 clones, almost 85% detected once. The time point was: 2014-2015 season, pre-vaccination. The chain links TRBV6-9 to TRBJ1-1; tentative D call: TRBD1 (5 bases). The sample consisted of CXCR5- memory CD4+ T cells sorted from blood, taken on the day of influenza vaccination. The clonotype comes from an adult who received the influenza vaccine. The CDR3 spells CASSSPGPKNTEAFF. The CDR3, as DNA: TGTGCCAGCAGTTCCCCGGGACCGAAGAACACTGAAGCTTTCTTT.